The 24 T cell receptor beta chains below all came from one sample that was sequenced in a study of blood T cell repertoires in COVID-19. Repertoires were generated with immunoSEQ multiplex PCR, while TCRdb's copy carries only in-frame clones and drops some. The table records about 54,000 clones, around 86% of them present only once. Sequencing was performed on peripheral blood. The origin of the receptors is a man over 45 with active COVID-19.

In this sample, this clone turned up a few times. DNA of the CDR3: TGTGCCAGCAGCCCAGGACAAGGGCTTAACTATGGCTACACCTTC. As protein: CASSPGQGLNYGYTF. The chain recombines TRBV7-6 with TRBJ1-2; weak D call: TRBD1 (5 bases). The germline V gene encodes CDR1 SGHVS and CDR2 FNYEAQ. The CDR3 covers 15 residues. Trimming removed 5 bases from V and 1 base from J, with 14 bases in between.

This chain links TRBV6-1 with TRBJ1-2; possible D gene TRBD1, 6 bases. V lost 3 bases and J 4 bases, leaving 15 bases between the germline ends. Germline V lookup: CDR1 MNHNS, CDR2 SASEGT. The CDR3 contains 15 residues. CDR3 nucleotide sequence: TGTGCCAGCAGTGATCCTGGGAGGGGGGCCTATGGCTACACCTTC. Amino acids: CASSDPGRGAYGYTF.

This rearrangement joins TRBV4-2 to TRBJ2-1, with a tentative D call TRBD2 (5 bases). Germline assignment: CDR1 LGHNA and CDR2 YNFKEQ. Trimming stripped 1 base from V and 7 bases from J, with 14 bases between. This CDR3 spans 15 amino acids. DNA for the CDR3: TGTGCCAGCAGCCAAGCTTCCGGCCGAGGGAATGAGCAGTTCTTC. This encodes CASSQASGRGNEQFF.

The V and J genes are TRBV19 and TRBJ1-1; no reliable D call. CDR1 and CDR2 from the germline V gene are LNHDA and SQIVND (reference sequence). The ends were cut back, 4 bases at V and 2 bases at J, with 5 bases in the middle. CDR3 length: 12 amino acids. The CDR3 here is CASSKLNTEAFF. In nucleotides, the CDR3 is TGTGCCAGTAGTAAACTTAACACTGAAGCTTTCTTT.

CDR3 in amino acids: CASRRGTYGYTF. The CDR3 region has the DNA TGTGCCAGCAGGCGGGGGACGTATGGCTACACCTTC. The V gene is TRBV6-5, the J gene TRBJ1-2, with TRBD1 as a possible D gene (5 bases). V lost 6 bases, J lost 5 bases, and 10 bases lay in between. CDR3 length equals 12 residues. CDR1 is MNHEY, CDR2 SVGAGI, per germline.

The chain joins TRBV18 to TRBJ1-2; a weak D match, TRBD1 (5 bases). Looked up from germline, CDR1 is KGHSH and CDR2 is LQKENI. V was cut by 2 bases and J by 3 bases, with 13 bases left in between. The CDR3 consists of 15 residues. CDR3 residues: CASSPMGRGDYGYTF. Here the CDR3 DNA reads TGTGCCAGCTCACCAATGGGGAGGGGAGACTATGGCTACACCTTC.

A few counts support this clone. The V call is TRBV5-1, the J call TRBJ2-5, with a tentative D call TRBD2 (5 bases). CDR3 length equals 14 residues. V was clipped by 2 bases and J by 3 bases, with 11 bases between them. CDR1 SGHRS and CDR2 YFSETQ come from the germline V gene. The CDR3 sequence is CASSFTRAEETQYF. In DNA, the CDR3 is TGCGCCAGCAGCTTCACTAGGGCAGAAGAGACCCAGTACTTC.

The chain employs TRBV4-1 and TRBJ1-1; maybe TRBD1 (5 bases). Trimming pared 2 bases from V and 2 bases from J, leaving 12 bases between. The germline CDR1 and CDR2 sequences are MGHRA and YSYEKL. The CDR3 runs to 15 residues. The CDR3 spells CASSQNIDSNTEAFF. The CDR3, as DNA: TGCGCCAGCAGCCAAAATATAGACAGCAACACTGAAGCTTTCTTT.

This clone was counted once. This chain links TRBV3-1 (or the pseudogene TRBV3-2) with TRBJ1-2; weak D call: TRBD1 (6 bases). The V gene's germline CDR1 is LGHDT and CDR2 YNNKEL (reference sequence). The CDR3 extends over 15 amino acids. Trimming took 4 bases from V and 6 from J, leaving 18 bases between them. The CDR3 DNA reads as TGTGCCAGCAGCCGAGGACAGCTAAGAAGGGATGGCTACACCTTC. This sequence encodes CASSRGQLRRDGYTF.

The chain recombines TRBV5-4 with TRBJ2-3; 10 positions agree with TRBD2. The CDR3 covers 17 residues. J gave up 6 bases and V 4 bases, and 14 bases lay outside the gene matches. Germline lookup yields CDR1 SGHNT and CDR2 YYREEE (reference sequence). The CDR3 region is CASSVVGLAGVQDTQYF. The CDR3 nucleotides are TGTGCCAGCAGCGTTGTGGGTCTAGCGGGGGTTCAGGATACGCAGTATTTT.

V gene TRBV4-1 combines with J gene TRBJ2-2; D perhaps matches TRBD1 (6 bases). Trimming removed 2 bases from V and 1 base from J, with 8 bases in between. The CDR3 loop spans 15 amino acids. Germline lookup yields CDR1 MGHRA and CDR2 YSYEKL. CDR3 nucleotide sequence: TGCGCCAGCAGCCAAAACAGGGTGAACACCGGGGAGCTGTTTTTT. It specifies CASSQNRVNTGELFF.

Concerning this clone: With a much larger clone just one base away, this may be a read error. J is TRBJ2-7 and V is TRBV13, with TRBD1 matching 9 bases. V lost 4 bases to trimming and J lost 3 bases; unmatched junction nucleotides: 7. Germline CDR1 is PRHDT and CDR2 is FYEKMQ (reference sequence). The CDR3 has 15 amino acids. The CDR3 region has the DNA TGTGCCAGCAGCTGCCGGACAGGGGCCATCTACGAGCAGTACTTC. As protein: CASSCRTGAIYEQYF. The whole variable domain, remainder taken from reference TRBV13 and TRBJ2-7, is AAGVIQSPRHLIKEKRETATLKCYPIPRHDTVYWYQQGPGQDPQFLISFYEKMQSDKGSIPDRFSAQQFSDYHSELNMSSLELGDSALYFCASSCRTGAIYEQYFGPGTRLTVT.

The CDR3 nucleotides read TGTGCCAGCATGAGGGAAGTCTCCTTGAATCGGTACTTC. It codes for CASMREVSLNRYF. The chain uses TRBV5-6 and TRBJ2-7; D may be TRBD2 (5 bases). Germline V lookup: CDR1 SGHDT, CDR2 YYEEEE. The germline V and J ends were trimmed by 6 bases and 12 bases, with 22 bases remaining between them. The CDR3 has 13 amino acids.

The chain combines TRBV28 with TRBJ1-2; the D is unclear. This CDR3 has 15 amino acids. The ends were cut back, 6 bases at V and 0 bases at J, with 14 bases in the middle. The germline V gene encodes CDR1 MDHEN and CDR2 SYDVKM. CDR3 in DNA: TGTGCCAGCAGCTCACCACGGTTCGCTAACTATGGCTACACCTTC. Translated: CASSSPRFANYGYTF.

This clone was counted only a few times. Other DNA sequences in this specimen translate into the identical CDR3. The rearrangement uses TRBV6-2 or TRBV6-3 and TRBJ2-7, with D unresolved. The V gene's germline CDR1 is MNHEY and CDR2 SVGEGT. V lost 2 bases and J 4 bases, leaving 6 bases between the germline ends. The CDR3 has 12 amino acids. CDR3 sequence: CASSYPPYEQYF. The CDR3 DNA reads TGTGCCAGCAGTTACCCCCCATACGAGCAGTACTTC.

This clone was seen just once. This rearrangement joins TRBV9 to TRBJ1-1; 7 nucleotides agree with TRBD1. CDR1 SGDLS and CDR2 YYNGEE come from the germline V gene. With V trimmed by 5 bases and J by 5 bases, 9 bases remained unmatched. CDR3 length: 14 residues. The CDR3 DNA sequence: TGTGCCAGCAGGGGCCCCCAGGGGGGAACTGAAGCTTTCTTT. Protein product: CASRGPQGGTEAFF. Using reference TRBV9 and TRBJ1-1 for the parts outside the CDR3, the full variable domain is DSGVTQTPKHLITATGQRVTLRCSPRSGDLSVYWYQQSLDQGLQFLIQYYNGEERAKGNILERFSAQQFPDLHSELNLSSLELGDSALYFCASRGPQGGTEAFFGQGTRLTVV.

The chain is built from TRBV27 and TRBJ1-6, with a tentative D call TRBD1 (5 bases). The ends were cut back, 1 base at V and 0 bases at J, with 16 bases in the middle. Germline CDR1 and CDR2: MNHEY and SMNVEV (reference sequence). There are 19 residues in the CDR3. Here the CDR3 reads CASSLWGPGRASYNSPLHF. Written as DNA, the CDR3 is TGTGCCAGCAGTTTATGGGGCCCGGGGAGGGCCTCCTATAATTCACCCCTCCACTTT.

The chain combines TRBV28 with TRBJ2-4, with D tentatively TRBD2 (5 bases). Trimming shortened V by 3 bases and J by 0 bases, and 15 bases separated the two germline ends. CDR1 is MDHEN and CDR2 is SYDVKM in the germline V gene. CDR3 length equals 17 residues. This CDR3 reads CASSLRGWGVAKNIQYF. CDR3 DNA sequence: TGTGCCAGCAGTTTGAGAGGGTGGGGAGTAGCCAAAAACATTCAGTACTTC.

The chain combines TRBV15 with TRBJ2-7; 12 bases are a match to TRBD2. The V segment lost 3 bases and the J segment 0 bases; nucleotides outside the gene matches: 6. There are 17 residues in the CDR3. From germline, CDR1 is LNHNV and CDR2 YYDKDF (reference sequence). Here the CDR3 reads CATSRDRTSGASYEQYF. The CDR3 coding sequence is TGTGCCACCAGCAGGGACCGGACTAGCGGGGCCTCCTACGAGCAGTACTTC.

The chain has TRBV19 and TRBJ1-4, with a possible D match to TRBD1 (5 bases). CDR1 LNHDA and CDR2 SQIVND come from the germline V gene (reference sequence). CDR3 length: 18 residues. V was clipped by 4 bases and J by 0 bases, with 18 bases between them. The CDR3 loop reads CASSTDRRTSPTNEKLFF. The CDR3 DNA reads TGTGCCAGTAGTACCGACCGCCGGACATCCCCAACTAATGAAAAACTGTTTTTT. The full variable domain, completed using reference TRBV19 and TRBJ1-4, is DGGITQSPKYLFRKEGQNVTLSCEQNLNHDAMYWYRQDPGQGLRLIYYSQIVNDFQKGDIAEGYSVSREKKESFPLTVTSAQKNPTAFYLCASSTDRRTSPTNEKLFFGSGTQLSVL.

This chain joins TRBV19 and TRBJ2-7, with TRBD1 matching 9 bases. Germline V gene sequence: CDR1 LNHDA, CDR2 SQIVND (reference sequence). With V trimmed by 4 bases and J by 2 bases, 3 bases remained unmatched. The CDR3 extends over 14 amino acids. CDR3 coding DNA: TGTGCCAGTAGTACCCGGGACAGGGCCTACGAGCAGTACTTC. Translating it yields CASSTRDRAYEQYF.

This chain uses TRBV7-2 with TRBJ2-1; 7 bases are shared with TRBD2. The CDR3 totals 17 residues. Trimming cost V 0 bases and J 0 bases; bases outside gene matches: 5. Germline CDR1 is SGHTA and CDR2 is FQGNSA. The CDR3 DNA is TGTGCCAGCAGCTTAGCACGCGGGGGAAGCTCCTACAATGAGCAGTTCTTC. Residues: CASSLARGGSSYNEQFF.

V usage is TRBV6-5 and J usage is TRBJ2-5; TRBD1 aligns across 11 bases. J gave up 2 bases and V 6 bases, and 2 bases lay outside the gene matches. Looked up from germline, CDR1 is MNHEY and CDR2 is SVGAGI. The CDR3 is 14 residues long. The CDR3 protein is CASSRDRGQETQYF. CDR3 DNA: TGTGCCAGCAGCCGGGACAGGGGGCAAGAGACCCAGTACTTC.

This rearrangement joins TRBV19 to TRBJ1-1, with D tentatively TRBD1 (6 bases). The germline V gene encodes CDR1 LNHDA and CDR2 SQIVND (reference sequence). V gave up 5 bases and J gave up 10 bases, with 17 bases separating them. The CDR3 covers 13 residues. DNA of the CDR3: TGTGCCAGTAGTCCCGGGACATCCGTAGGAGCTTTCTTT. This encodes CASSPGTSVGAFF.